The entry below describes one T cell receptor beta chain. It has no known antigen specificity. The input lacks base qualities; no much larger clone sits a single base away. This record comes from a study of brain T cells in children with intractable seizures (dated by TCRdb to the early 2020s). Context from the whole study: As a first screen for immune gene transcripts, resected brain tissue from approximately 49 pediatric epilepsy surgery cases was run on a NanoString immunology panel. Among the roughly 12 selected surgery cases, pre-surgery blood was additionally sequenced for eight, leaving four cases with brain tissue only. What the study reported, not specific to this receptor: Because sequencing depth differed between pre- and post-surgery blood, the absence of clones from the pre-surgery sample may reflect undersampling. The patients' HCMV serostatus was not known, and viral specificity was inferred solely from CDR3 sequence similarity. Both public and private clones were found among the top 50 brain clonotypes, and the most abundant public CDR3 in each case closely resembled known HCMV, EBV or influenza A epitope-specific CDR3s.

The immunoSEQ assay was used to generate TCR beta chain sequences from genomic DNA. The source study handled its data this way. Any CDR3 sequence that did not begin with the conserved framework cysteine at position 104 was removed by hand. Clonality was calculated as one minus the normalized Shannon's Diversity Index, with values ranging from 0 (maximal diversity) to 1 (oligoclonal). To check whether a given CDR3 had different frequencies in two samples, for example brain versus blood, chi-squared comparison-of-proportions tests were used. Public clonotypes were found through immuneACCESS searches, while the VDJdb browser was used to judge similarity to known antiviral clonotypes. In TCRdb, the immuneACCESS table is reduced to in-frame sequences with V and J assigned. These tables do not hold every clone; where another copy was compared, an unresolved V gene accounts for under half, and the others remain unexplained. V and J calls and clone size are as listed in that table; D and trimming were resolved from the DNA. This sample is represented by over 1,500 clones; 70% to 85% of them were singletons. The ten biggest clones cover under 30% of the sample.

In the germline V gene (reference sequence), CDR1 corresponds to LNHDA and CDR2 to SQIVND. From the cysteine up to the phenylalanine, the CDR3 has a length of 16 residues. Of the read, only the CDR3 DNA is kept; its 48 bases are in frame from base 1. A distance of 16 bases separates the germline ends of V and J, which lose 7 bases and 0 bases respectively. The label giving this sample's time point can be read as: resected brain tissue, or blood drawn just prior to surgery. The surgery cases showing the highest brain T cell transcript signatures were chosen for TCR beta chain sequencing of brain tissue and, when available, of blood. Before surgery, patients had received at least one anti-epileptic drug. TCR-sequenced patients were children with drug-resistant epilepsy due to tuberous sclerosis complex, focal cortical dysplasia, Rasmussen encephalitis or hemimegalencephaly. Brain samples were frozen blocks of fresh involved resected tissue taken at epilepsy surgery. The Monarch genomic DNA purification kit was used to extract bulk genomic DNA from unsorted brain tissue and from whole blood.

The source is a girl between 2 and 10 years old with tuberous sclerosis and intractable seizures. The input for sequencing was resected brain tissue, taken at surgery. This chain is built from TRBV19 and TRBJ1-3; confidence is insufficient to name the D gene. CDR3 region: CASTYRPGSSGNTIYF. The DNA sequence is given as TGTGCCAGTACCTACAGACCGGGGAGCTCTGGAAACACCATATATTTT.